Below, one T cell receptor beta chain is given with its context. Its antigen is still unknown. This specimen comes from a study of CD8 T cells in Susac syndrome. Study findings and constraints: A relatively small number of individuals underwent TCR sequencing and HLA analysis.

The CDR3 is 16 residues long. Deletions cut 3 bases from V and 2 bases from J, with 14 bases between. The authors reverse transcribed roughly 0.5 to 1 ug RNA with random hexamers. TCR beta CDR3 was amplified by immunoSEQ covering 54 Vbeta and 13 Jbeta. TCRdb itself ran the immunoSEQ multiplex PCR reads through MiXCR, one entry per CDR3 protein. The sample gives about 240,000 distinct CDR3 sequences, roughly 95% of which show up once; less than 0.11% is in the top ten. CD8+ and CD4+ T cells from blood underwent TCR beta sequencing, which was carried out in a high-throughput format. The receptor was derived from a human donor with Susac syndrome. The chain has TRBV12-3 or TRBV12-4 and TRBJ1-3, with D unresolved. Specimen: CD4+ T cells from PBMCs. CDR3 in amino acids: CASSFLRSTPGNTIYF. As DNA, the CDR3 is TGTGCCAGCAGTTTTCTACGGTCAACGCCTGGAAACACCATATATTTT.